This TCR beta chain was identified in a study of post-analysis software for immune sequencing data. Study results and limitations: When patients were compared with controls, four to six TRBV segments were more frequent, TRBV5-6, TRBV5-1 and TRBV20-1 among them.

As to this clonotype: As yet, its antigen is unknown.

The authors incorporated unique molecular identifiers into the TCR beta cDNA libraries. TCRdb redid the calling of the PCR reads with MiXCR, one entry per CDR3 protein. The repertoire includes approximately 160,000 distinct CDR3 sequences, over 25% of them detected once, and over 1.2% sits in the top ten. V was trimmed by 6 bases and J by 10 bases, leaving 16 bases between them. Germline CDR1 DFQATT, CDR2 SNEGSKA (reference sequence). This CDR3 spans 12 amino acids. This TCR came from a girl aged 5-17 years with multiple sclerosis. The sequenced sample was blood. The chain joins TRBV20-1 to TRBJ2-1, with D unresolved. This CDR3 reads CSALDPGLEQFF. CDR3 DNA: TGCAGTGCGCTGGACCCAGGCCTCGAGCAGTTCTTC.